This T cell receptor beta chain was obtained from a study of regulatory and conventional T cells in RAG deficiency (dated by TCRdb to 2016 to 2017). Study-wide context: High-throughput TCR beta sequencing was used to compare the repertoire diversity and composition of Treg, conventional CD4+ and CD8+ T cells between RAG-deficient patients and healthy controls. The paper's findings and limits, for the study overall: Shorter CDR3 lengths were found in all patient T-cell subsets, and >85% Treg-Tconv repertoire overlap at nucleotide and amino acid level was observed in Omenn syndrome patients. For some subjects, some analyses of T-cell subsets were not performed. Sorted CD25-high CD127-low cells from Omenn syndrome patients may represent peripherally activated cells rather than bona fide Treg cells. RAG-deficient patients showed markedly lower Shannon entropy and higher Simpson indices than control T-cell subpopulations. Compared with controls, Omenn syndrome and CID/AS patients had approximately 100-fold fewer unique TCR beta sequences in Treg cells, whereas the reduction in the other subsets was around 10-fold.

The CDR3 numbers 18 residues from cysteine through phenylalanine. Here the CDR3 DNA is all that survives: 54 bases in frame from base 1. V is clipped by 3 bases and J by 0 bases, and the sequence between their germline boundaries is 17 bases long. Sequences MNHNS (CDR1) and SASEGT (CDR2) are obtained from the germline V gene. The method behind the library was the immunoSEQ multiplex PCR assay. Rearranged TCR beta chain products were amplified from the genomic DNA of sorted T-cell subsets and were then sequenced. The original methods were these. Shannon entropy and Simpson indices were used to measure the diversity of productive TCR beta rearrangements in each repertoire. To assess clonal expansion, the frequencies of the 100 most abundant productive TCR beta clonotypes were added up as a share of total reads. A self-reactivity index based on amino acid usage at CDR3beta positions 6 and 7 was applied to the TRB repertoires. Two-way ANOVA was used for repertoire analyses, while Student t or Mann-Whitney tests were used for flow cytometric analyses. Held by TCRdb, this immuneACCESS table contains in-frame sequences only and omits some clones. Under half of the omission traces to an unresolved V gene where checked; the cause of the rest is unknown. V and J calls plus clone size are reproduced from that table; the DNA served to infer D and trimming. In all, the sample holds tens of thousands of clones, and around 94% of those were seen once. Clones ranked in the top ten supply roughly 0.73% of the sample.

Notes on this clone: No cognate antigen has been identified for it. No much larger clone is present one base from it, and per-base qualities are unavailable.

Before genomic DNA extraction, conventional CD4+ T cells were isolated from blood as CD25-low CD127-high cells. Roughly eight healthy control donors served as the comparison group for repertoire analyses. The data were also submitted as part of a second study, on regulatory T cells. The second study's authors report: In the multiplex PCR, 52 forward TRBV primers and 13 reverse TRBJ primers were used, and assay-based and computational corrections were applied for amplification bias. In patients, repertoires had restricted unique TRB V-J pairs and skewed V and J gene usage, with regulatory T cells showing the most marked changes. The study compared T-cell receptor beta repertoires of sorted regulatory, conventional CD4+ and CD8+ T cells between CD3G-deficient patients and healthy controls. Peripheral blood mononuclear cells were isolated by Ficoll density separation. Within the immunoSEQ assay, multiplex PCR amplified rearranged TRB loci from genomic DNA. Sequencing of the TRB amplicons was done on an Illumina HiSeq platform. Custom algorithms error-filtered the raw sequences and aligned them to reference gene sequences, after which the immunoSEQ online tools were used for analysis. Productive and nonproductive TRB rearrangement frequencies were evaluated among both unique and total sequences. For group comparisons, t tests, Mann-Whitney tests or two-way ANOVA were performed in Prism software.

This TCR derives from a human donor in good health. The specimen was CD4+ T cells sorted from blood. The sequence joins TRBV6-1 to TRBJ1-4; a tentative D call is TRBD1 (6 bases match). The CDR3 here reads CASSDGQRSFATNEKLFF. The sequenced DNA is TGTGCCAGCAGTGATGGACAGCGGAGCTTTGCAACTAATGAAAAACTGTTTTTT.